The 9 T cell receptor beta chains below come from one sample, sequenced in a study of OX40 agonist ivuxolimab in advanced cancers. Some clones are missing from TCRdb's copy, which holds only in-frame ones; the method was immunoSEQ multiplex PCR. The sample yields 75,000 to 100,000 clones, approximately 91% seen once. The starting material was CD4+ or CD8+ T cells sorted from blood, obtained in a trial of the OX40 agonist ivuxolimab. The origin of the receptors is an adult with an advanced solid tumor such as melanoma, head and neck, liver or kidney cancer.

The chain carries TRBV5-4 and TRBJ2-5; 8 nucleotides agree with TRBD2. The CDR3 has 16 residues. Germline V gives CDR1 SGHNT, CDR2 YYREEE (reference sequence). J lost 1 base, V lost 0 bases, and 5 bases had no gene match. CDR3 in DNA: TGTGCCAGCAGCTTGGAATCCGGGGGGGCCCAAGAGACCCAGTACTTC. Amino acids: CASSLESGGAQETQYF.

This chain uses TRBV28 with TRBJ1-5, with D possibly matching TRBD1 (5 bases). CDR1 is MDHEN, CDR2 SYDVKM, per germline. The V end was cut by 5 bases, the J end by 6 bases, with 14 bases between. This CDR3 has 14 residues. As DNA, the CDR3 is TGTGCCAGCAGTCCGGGACCAGTAGGTCAGCCCCAGCATTTT. Protein product: CASSPGPVGQPQHF.

The chain combines TRBV5-4 with TRBJ1-6; D perhaps matches TRBD1 (5 bases). Trimming shortened V by 0 bases and J by 10 bases, and 14 bases separated the two germline ends. From germline, CDR1 is SGHNT and CDR2 YYREEE (reference sequence). The CDR3 sequence is 15 residues long. CDR3 protein: CASSLDQGLGSPLHF. CDR3 in DNA: TGTGCCAGCAGCTTGGATCAGGGCCTCGGGTCACCCCTCCACTTT.

V and J are TRBV7-2 and TRBJ2-7; TRBD2 aligns across 9 bases. Germline V gene data show CDR1 as SGHTA and CDR2 as FQGNSA. The junction had 5 bases not matched to a gene; V was cut back by 5 bases and J by 0 bases. This CDR3 contains 15 residues. The CDR3 protein is CASSASGASSYEQYF. In DNA, the CDR3 is TGTGCCAGCAGCGCTAGCGGGGCGAGCTCCTACGAGCAGTACTTC.

The J gene is TRBJ2-1, the V gene TRBV29-1; 7 bases fit TRBD2. The germline CDR1 and CDR2 sequences are SQVTM and ANQGSEA. This CDR3 is 14 amino acids long. Trimming cost V 3 bases and J 0 bases; bases outside gene matches: 2. The CDR3 here is CSVEGGSSYNEQFF. The CDR3 nucleotides are TGCAGCGTTGAGGGCGGGAGCTCCTACAATGAGCAGTTCTTC.

The CDR3 spells CATESTDTQYF. The CDR3 DNA sequence: TGTGCCACCGAGAGTACAGATACGCAGTATTTT. This sequence joins TRBV28 and TRBJ2-3; the D is unclear. The ends were cut back, 10 bases at V and 3 bases at J, with 8 bases in the middle. Germline V gene data show CDR1 as MDHEN and CDR2 as SYDVKM. CDR3 length equals 11 residues.

The chain combines TRBV30 with TRBJ1-2; tentative D call: TRBD1 (5 bases). This CDR3 is built from 13 residues. V was cut by 0 bases and J by 7 bases, with 12 bases left in between. CDR1 and CDR2 (germline): GTSNPN, SVGIG (reference sequence). CDR3 protein: CAWSVLGGGGYTF. The CDR3 DNA is TGTGCCTGGAGTGTTCTGGGGGGTGGTGGCTACACCTTC.

The rearrangement links TRBV6-1 to TRBJ1-2; weak D call: TRBD1 (5 bases). This CDR3 comprises 16 residues. Trimming removed 4 bases at V and 5 bases at J, with 20 bases between. Germline V gene sequence: CDR1 MNHNS, CDR2 SASEGT. CDR3 in DNA: TGTGCCAGCAGTGGCCAGACAGCCTCAGCCCTTTATGGCTACACCTTC. Its protein is CASSGQTASALYGYTF.

This clone has a single count. The genes are TRBV2 and TRBJ2-1; D is possibly TRBD2 (5 bases). V dropped 5 bases and J dropped 9 bases, with 8 bases sitting between them. Per germline, CDR1 SNHLY and CDR2 FYNNEI. The CDR3 is 11 amino acids. The CDR3 spells CASSYAGEQFF. The CDR3 DNA is TGTGCCAGCAGTTACGCGGGTGAGCAGTTCTTC.